A single sample gave rise to the 18 T cell receptor beta chains below, sequenced in a study of neurological immune-mediated disorders. Each CDR3 protein gets one entry after TCRdb re-called the 5' RACE reads with MiXCR. The top ten hold about 20% of the sample, which has about 48,000 distinct CDR3 sequences, about a tenth seen once. Sequencing input: PBMCs. The source of these receptors is a woman in her 40s with HTLV-1-associated myelopathy (HAM/TSP).

This clonotype has ten or more counts. The V call is TRBV5-6, the J call TRBJ2-7, with D tentatively TRBD1 (5 bases). This CDR3 has 15 residues. The germline V and J ends were trimmed by 0 bases and 0 bases, with 10 bases remaining between them. The V gene's germline CDR1 is SGHDT and CDR2 YYEEEE. CDR3 coding DNA: TGTGCCAGCAGCTTGGGGCAGGGATACTCCTACGAGCAGTACTTC. The encoded protein is CASSLGQGYSYEQYF.

This clonotype came up many times. The chain recombines TRBV7-2 with TRBJ2-1; TRBD1 matches 7 bases. CDR1 is SGHTA and CDR2 is FQGNSA in the germline V gene. This CDR3 region has 16 residues. V dropped 0 bases and J dropped 7; count of bases not matched to a gene: 9. The CDR3 loop reads CASSLALRQGRNEQFF. The DNA for the CDR3 is TGTGCCAGCAGCTTAGCGCTAAGACAGGGACGGAATGAGCAGTTCTTC.

At least ten counts were recorded for this clonotype. The gene calls are TRBV6-5 and TRBJ2-7; D might be TRBD1 (5 bases). Germline loops: CDR1 MNHEY, CDR2 SVGAGI. This CDR3 region has 16 residues. V lost 4 bases, J lost 3 bases, and 19 bases lay in between. The CDR3 sequence: CASSFNPSRRVYEQYF. The CDR3 region has the DNA TGTGCCAGCAGTTTTAACCCCTCGCGCAGGGTCTACGAGCAGTACTTC.

This clonotype was observed at least ten times. The V gene is TRBV4-2, the J gene TRBJ2-1; 8 bases fit TRBD2. V trimming: 0 bases; J trimming: 5 bases; junction bases outside the gene matches: 15. This CDR3 is built from 19 residues. CDR1 is LGHNA and CDR2 is YNFKEQ in the germline V gene. The CDR3 sequence: CASSQDRGFRAGVHNEQFF. Written as DNA, the CDR3 is TGTGCCAGCAGCCAAGATCGGGGTTTTAGAGCGGGGGTTCACAATGAGCAGTTCTTC.

This clonotype was counted many times. The chain combines TRBV7-9 with TRBJ1-3; D ambiguous. V lost 6 bases, J lost 0 bases, and 12 bases lay in between. Germline V CDR1 and CDR2: SEHNR, FQNEAQ (reference sequence). This CDR3 comprises 15 residues. As DNA, the CDR3 is TGTGCCAGCAGTCCCGACGGAGGCTCTGGAAACACCATATATTTT. Its translation: CASSPDGGSGNTIYF.

Comment on this clonotype: With a much larger clone just one base away, this may be a read error. This chain joins TRBV6-5 and TRBJ1-1; TRBD1 might be the D (5 bases). The CDR3 runs to 11 residues. Germline CDR1 and CDR2: MNHEY and SVGAGI. The CDR3 loop reads CVSSQGNGAFF. The CDR3 region has the DNA TGTGTCAGCAGCCAGGGAAATGGAGCTTTCTTT.

This clonotype appeared many times. CDR3 residues: CASSQDLPGGRSYNEQFF. The CDR3 DNA sequence: TGCGCCAGCAGCCAGGATTTACCCGGGGGTCGCTCCTACAATGAGCAGTTCTTC. J is TRBJ2-1 and V is TRBV4-3, with D possibly being TRBD2 (6 bases). The CDR3 totals 18 residues. CDR1 and CDR2 from the germline V gene are LGHNA and YSLEER. V gave up 3 bases and J gave up 0 bases, with 18 bases separating them.

This clonotype was observed at least ten times. The genes are TRBV24-1 and TRBJ2-2, with D perhaps TRBD1 or TRBD2 (5 bases each). V was clipped by 0 bases and J by 5 bases, with 12 bases between them. The CDR3 spans 16 residues. Germline V CDR1 and CDR2: KGHDR, SFDVKD. The CDR3 sequence is CATSDLRGRGTGELFF. CDR3 bases: TGTGCCACCAGTGATTTGCGGGGACGCGGGACCGGGGAGCTGTTTTTT.

In this sample, this clonotype turned up a few times. This sequence joins TRBV20-1 and TRBJ2-4, with TRBD1 identical over 7 bases. V shed 3 bases and J 6 bases; nucleotides not matched to a gene: 11. CDR3 size: 15 residues. Germline CDR1 reads DFQATT; CDR2 reads SNEGSKA (reference sequence). In DNA, the CDR3 is TGCAGTGCTAGGACCTATAAGGGGGCAGCAAACATTCAGTACTTC. Protein: CSARTYKGAANIQYF.

At least ten counts were recorded for this clonotype. V usage is TRBV29-1 and J usage is TRBJ1-2, with 8 bases lining up with TRBD1. The length of the CDR3 is 15 residues. Germline V CDR1 and CDR2: SQVTM, ANQGSEA. V shed 5 bases and J 5 bases; nucleotides not matched to a gene: 13. This CDR3 reads CSVWRQGALGYGYTF. The CDR3 DNA follows: TGCAGCGTTTGGAGGCAGGGGGCCCTTGGGTATGGCTACACCTTC. The entire variable domain, with the rest obtained from reference TRBV29-1 and TRBJ1-2, is as follows: SAVISQKPSRDICQRGTSLTIQCQVDSQVTMMFWYRQQPGQSLTLIATANQGSEATYESGFVIDKFPISRPNLTFSTLTVSNMSPEDSSIYLCSVWRQGALGYGYTFGSGTRLTVV.

This clonotype was found many times. The rearrangement joins TRBV15 to TRBJ1-4; a possible D gene is TRBD1 (5 bases). Germline V gene lookup returns CDR1 LNHNV and CDR2 YYDKDF (reference sequence). Trimming took off 0 bases at V and 8 bases at J, with 13 bases between the two ends. The CDR3 consists of 15 residues. CDR3 sequence reads: CATSREGPPEEKLFF. The CDR3 nucleotides read TGTGCCACCAGCAGAGAGGGACCGCCGGAGGAAAAACTGTTTTTT.

Turning to this clonotype: No conserved phenylalanine or tryptophan ends this CDR3, so it is likely a read error. The chain is built from TRBV4-1 and TRBJ2-7; 9 bases match TRBD1. The length of the CDR3 is 15 residues. The germline CDR1 and CDR2 sequences are MGHRA and YSYEKL. J was trimmed by 4 bases and V by 7 bases; bases with no gene match: 11. The CDR3 sequence is CASTYRGQGTYEQYL. DNA for the CDR3: TGCGCCAGCACCTATCGGGGACAGGGTACGTACGAGCAGTACTTA.

This clonotype came up many times. The chain joins TRBV5-1 to TRBJ2-7; 7 nucleotides line up with TRBD1. The V gene's germline CDR1 is SGHRS and CDR2 YFSETQ. The CDR3 is 13 residues long. The V and J ends lost 4 bases and 7 bases, in that order; junction bases with no gene match: 8. CDR3: CASSLGTDLEQYF. Here the CDR3 DNA reads TGCGCCAGCAGCCTCGGGACAGACCTAGAGCAGTACTTC.

This clonotype was seen more than once but under ten times. The chain couples TRBV18 to TRBJ1-1; TRBD1 might be the D (5 bases). Germline CDR1 is KGHSH and CDR2 is LQKENI. Trimming removed 2 bases from V and 6 bases from J, with 13 bases in between. The CDR3 spans 14 residues. The chain's CDR3 is CASSPEGNSAEAFF. In DNA form, the CDR3 reads TGTGCCAGCTCACCAGAGGGGAATAGCGCTGAAGCTTTCTTT.

At least ten counts were recorded for this clonotype. The gene calls are TRBV15 and TRBJ1-1, with TRBD1 as a possible D gene (5 bases). Trimming left V 0 bases short and J 0 bases short, with 8 bases between. This CDR3 spans 15 amino acids. CDR1 LNHNV and CDR2 YYDKDF come from the germline V gene (reference sequence). The CDR3 loop reads CATSRDRDLNTEAFF. The DNA for the CDR3 is TGTGCCACCAGCAGAGACAGGGACCTGAACACTGAAGCTTTCTTT.

This clonotype was recorded many times. The CDR3 here is CASSLEGGGRADTQYF. The CDR3 DNA reads as TGCGCCAGCAGCTTGGAGGGGGGAGGCCGCGCAGATACGCAGTATTTT. V gene TRBV5-1 combines with J gene TRBJ2-3; perhaps D is TRBD1 or TRBD2 (6 bases each). The CDR3 consists of 16 residues. The germline gives CDR1 SGHRS, CDR2 YFSETQ. Trimming shortened V by 0 bases and J by 4 bases, and 15 bases separated the two germline ends.

This clonotype has at least ten counts. The chain is built from TRBV5-1 and TRBJ1-5; D unresolved. V shed 1 base and J shed 1 base, with 9 bases lying between them. There are 15 residues in the CDR3. Germline CDR1 reads SGHRS; CDR2 reads YFSETQ. The CDR3 nucleotides read TGCGCCAGCAGCTTGTCCCCGGCGAGCAATCAGCCCCAGCATTTT. Translating gives CASSLSPASNQPQHF. Together with reference TRBV5-1 and TRBJ1-5, the CDR3 gives the full variable domain: KAGVTQTPRYLIKTRGQQVTLSCSPISGHRSVSWYQQTPGQGLQFLFEYFSETQRNKGNFPGRFSGRQFSNSRSEMNVSTLELGDSALYLCASSLSPASNQPQHFGDGTRLSIL.

This clonotype was picked up many times. The J gene is TRBJ1-2, the V gene TRBV5-1; D may be TRBD1 (6 bases). CDR1 is SGHRS, CDR2 YFSETQ, per germline. CDR3 length: 13 residues. V lost 8 bases to trimming and J lost 2 bases, with 13 bases between them. CDR3 residues: CASHPDSNYGYTF. CDR3 in DNA: TGCGCCAGTCACCCGGACAGCAACTATGGCTACACCTTC.